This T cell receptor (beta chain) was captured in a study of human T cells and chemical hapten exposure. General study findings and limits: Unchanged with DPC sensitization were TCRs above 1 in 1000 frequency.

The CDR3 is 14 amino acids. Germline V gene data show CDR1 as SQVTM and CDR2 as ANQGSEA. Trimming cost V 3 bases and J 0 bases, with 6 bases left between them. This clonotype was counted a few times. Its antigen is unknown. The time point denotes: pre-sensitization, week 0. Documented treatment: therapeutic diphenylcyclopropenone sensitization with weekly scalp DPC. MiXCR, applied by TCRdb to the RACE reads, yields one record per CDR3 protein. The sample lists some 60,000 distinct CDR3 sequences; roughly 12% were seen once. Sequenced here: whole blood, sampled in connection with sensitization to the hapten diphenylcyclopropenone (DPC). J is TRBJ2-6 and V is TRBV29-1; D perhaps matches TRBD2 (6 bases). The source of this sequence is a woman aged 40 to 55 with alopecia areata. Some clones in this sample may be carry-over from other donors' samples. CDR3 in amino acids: CSVDGGSGANVLTF. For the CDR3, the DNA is TGCAGCGTTGACGGGGGCTCTGGGGCCAACGTCCTGACTTTC.